These 12 T cell receptor beta chains came from one sample sequenced in a study of blood T cell repertoires in COVID-19. Method: immunoSEQ multiplex PCR; TCRdb's copy keeps in-frame clones and lacks some. In the table there are 200,000 to 250,000 clones, under 90% of which are singletons. Source material: peripheral blood. The origin of the receptors is a man aged 50-60 years with COVID-19, enrolled during active disease.

This chain joins TRBV6-5 and TRBJ2-7; 8 bases line up with TRBD1. Germline-derived CDR1 and CDR2 are MNHEY and SVGAGI. V was pared by 9 bases and J by 2 bases, with 6 bases of the junction left unmatched. The CDR3 covers 13 residues. CDR3 sequence reads: CARPGQDPYEQYF. DNA for the CDR3: TGTGCCAGGCCGGGACAGGACCCCTACGAGCAGTACTTC.

For the CDR3, the DNA is TGTGCCAGCAGCCTAGCCCCTACCTACGAGCAGTACTTC. Translation gives CASSLAPTYEQYF. The J gene is TRBJ2-7, the V gene TRBV28, with TRBD2 as a possible D gene (5 bases). V gave up 6 bases and J gave up 2 bases, with 11 bases separating them. The germline V gene encodes CDR1 MDHEN and CDR2 SYDVKM. The CDR3 is 13 amino acids.

V is TRBV19 and J is TRBJ1-1; D call uncertain. V lost 4 bases to trimming and J lost 8 bases, with 11 bases between them. Germline assignment: CDR1 LNHDA and CDR2 SQIVND (reference sequence). The CDR3 sequence is 12 residues long. In DNA, the CDR3 is TGTGCCAGTAGTACCTGGGAGCGCGAAGCTTTCTTT. Translating it yields CASSTWEREAFF.

The chain is built from TRBV5-1 and TRBJ1-6, with D uncertain. This CDR3 has 12 amino acids. V was cut by 2 bases and J by 10 bases, with 7 bases left in between. Germline V gives CDR1 SGHRS, CDR2 YFSETQ. CDR3 in amino acids: CASSFNMSPLHF. In nucleotides, the CDR3 is TGCGCCAGCAGCTTCAACATGTCACCCCTCCACTTT.

The chain joins TRBV7-9 to TRBJ2-7; maybe TRBD2 (6 bases). The CDR3 consists of 14 residues. Per germline, CDR1 SEHNR and CDR2 FQNEAQ (reference sequence). The V and J ends lost 2 bases and 4 bases respectively, with 12 bases between them. The CDR3 nucleotides are TGTGCCAGCAGCTTACCGGGACTGCCTTACGAGCAGTACTTC. Translating gives CASSLPGLPYEQYF.

V gene TRBV5-1 combines with J gene TRBJ1-2, with 12 bases fitting TRBD1. Germline loops: CDR1 SGHRS, CDR2 YFSETQ. The J segment lost 5 bases and the V segment lost 3 bases, leaving 5 bases of the junction unmatched. CDR3 length: 15 residues. For the CDR3, the DNA is TGCGCCAGCAGCTCAGGGACAGGGGGCTTGTATGGCTACACCTTC. It encodes CASSSGTGGLYGYTF. Full variable domain (remainder filled in from reference TRBV5-1 and TRBJ1-2): KAGVTQTPRYLIKTRGQQVTLSCSPISGHRSVSWYQQTPGQGLQFLFEYFSETQRNKGNFPGRFSGRQFSNSRSEMNVSTLELGDSALYLCASSSGTGGLYGYTFGSGTRLTVV.

The chain combines TRBV4-2 with TRBJ1-1; D not resolved. Between the trimmed V and J ends, which lost 0 bases and 3 bases, there was a span of 8 bases. The CDR3 is made up of 14 amino acids. Germline V gene lookup returns CDR1 LGHNA and CDR2 YNFKEQ. The CDR3 protein is CASSQEISYTEAFF. CDR3 nucleotides: TGTGCCAGCAGCCAAGAAATAAGCTACACTGAAGCTTTCTTT.

The rearrangement uses TRBV13 and TRBJ1-3, with 7 nucleotides matching TRBD1. The germline V gene encodes CDR1 PRHDT and CDR2 FYEKMQ (reference sequence). The CDR3 loop spans 15 amino acids. V trimming: 6 bases; J trimming: 2 bases; junction bases outside the gene matches: 7. The chain's CDR3 is CASSLRTGAGNTIYF. CDR3 DNA sequence: TGTGCCAGCAGTTTAAGGACAGGTGCTGGAAACACCATATATTTT.

The rearrangement links TRBV14 to TRBJ2-5; 7 bases align to TRBD1. The CDR3 is 16 amino acids. V lost 0 bases to trimming and J lost 4 bases; unmatched junction nucleotides: 8. The germline gives CDR1 SGHDN, CDR2 FVKESK. Here the CDR3 DNA reads TGTGCCAGCAGCCAAGATCCCCGGCAGGGGGTAGAGACCCAGTACTTC. Translated: CASSQDPRQGVETQYF.

The gene calls are TRBV5-1 and TRBJ2-2, with 12 bases that match TRBD2. Germline loops: CDR1 SGHRS, CDR2 YFSETQ. V trimming: 3 bases; J trimming: 9 bases; junction bases outside the gene matches: 3. CDR3 length: 14 residues. The CDR3 DNA sequence: TGCGCCAGCAGCTCCGGACTAGCGGGGCGGGAGCTGTTTTTT. Translated: CASSSGLAGRELFF. Full variable domain (rest looked up from reference TRBV5-1 and TRBJ2-2): KAGVTQTPRYLIKTRGQQVTLSCSPISGHRSVSWYQQTPGQGLQFLFEYFSETQRNKGNFPGRFSGRQFSNSRSEMNVSTLELGDSALYLCASSSGLAGRELFFGEGSRLTVL.

The rearrangement uses TRBV7-8 and TRBJ1-3; the match to TRBD1 covers 8 bases. The J segment lost 7 bases and the V segment lost 1 base, leaving 9 bases of the junction unmatched. CDR3 length equals 16 residues. The germline CDR1 and CDR2 sequences are SGHVS and FQNEAQ. CDR3 in DNA: TGTGCCAGCAGCTTAGATGCCCGGACAGGGAGTAACACCATATATTTT. Its translation: CASSLDARTGSNTIYF.

The V call is TRBV5-8, the J call TRBJ2-1, with 8 bases aligning to TRBD1. CDR1 and CDR2 from the germline V gene are SGHTS and YDEGEE. The CDR3 has 15 amino acids. V lost 0 bases, J lost 6 bases, and 5 bases stayed unmatched. CDR3: CASSLGDRMLNEQFF. Written as DNA, the CDR3 is TGTGCCAGCAGCTTGGGGGACAGGATGCTCAATGAGCAGTTCTTC.